What follows are 32 T cell receptor beta chains derived from one specimen sequenced in a study of T cell changes during pregnancy in multiple sclerosis. Only in-frame clones appear in the TCRdb table, and some are missing; sequencing was by immunoSEQ multiplex PCR. The sample holds tens of thousands of clones, roughly 90% seen once. The source was peripheral blood, collected in the first trimester of pregnancy. These receptors were taken from a female donor in good health, enrolled as a control in a pregnancy study.

In this sample, this clone turned up a few times. The J gene is TRBJ2-7, the V gene TRBV27, with 7 positions matching TRBD2. V dropped 0 bases and J dropped 6; count of bases not matched to a gene: 8. CDR3 length: 15 residues. CDR1 is MNHEY, CDR2 SMNVEV, per germline (reference sequence). The CDR3: CASSLSGGSGGEQYF. CDR3 nucleotides: TGTGCCAGCAGTTTATCGGGAGGTTCGGGAGGCGAGCAGTACTTC.

This clone came up once. The V gene is TRBV11-3, the J gene TRBJ1-2; D perhaps matches TRBD1 (6 bases). Trimming removed 1 base at V and 6 bases at J, with 12 bases between. The germline gives CDR1 SGHNT, CDR2 YENEEA. The CDR3 is 14 residues long. CDR3 nucleotide sequence: TGTGCCAGCAGCTTAGGAGGGGGGGACGATGGCTACACCTTC. Protein: CASSLGGGDDGYTF.

This chain links TRBV6-1 with TRBJ2-1; D is ambiguous. Germline assignment: CDR1 MNHNS and CDR2 SASEGT. CDR3 length: 15 residues. The V end lost 6 bases, the J end lost 6 bases, and 18 bases lay between the germline ends. CDR3 bases: TGTGCCAGCAGGATAACCGGGTCTCATTCCAATGAGCAGTTCTTC. Residues: CASRITGSHSNEQFF.

This clone showed up just a few times. The chain carries TRBV19 and TRBJ1-1; D is uncertain. CDR1 and CDR2 (germline): LNHDA, SQIVND (reference sequence). Trimming shortened V by 5 bases and J by 5 bases, and 15 bases separated the two germline ends. The CDR3 is 14 residues long. As DNA, the CDR3 is TGTGCCAGTAGTGAAGCCGCAGGTGGGACTGAAGCTTTCTTT. As protein: CASSEAAGGTEAFF. Filled out from reference TRBV19 and TRBJ1-1, the complete variable domain reads DGGITQSPKYLFRKEGQNVTLSCEQNLNHDAMYWYRQDPGQGLRLIYYSQIVNDFQKGDIAEGYSVSREKKESFPLTVTSAQKNPTAFYLCASSEAAGGTEAFFGQGTRLTVV.

V usage is TRBV2 and J usage is TRBJ2-7; 14 nucleotides align to TRBD2. The CDR3 is 16 residues long. V shed 4 bases, J shed 5 bases, and the junction held 7 bases outside the gene matches. CDR1 is SNHLY and CDR2 is FYNNEI in the germline V gene. The CDR3 region is CASSGRLAGGPHEQYF. The CDR3 DNA is TGTGCCAGCAGTGGAAGACTAGCGGGAGGGCCCCACGAGCAGTACTTC.

The rearrangement joins TRBV6-4 to TRBJ2-1, with a weak D call TRBD1 (6 bases). Trimming cost V 5 bases and J 0 bases, with 14 bases left between them. The germline V gene encodes CDR1 MRHNA and CDR2 SNTAGT. This CDR3 has 16 residues. The CDR3, as DNA: TGTGCCAGCAGTACAATGAGGGGGAGCTCCTACAATGAGCAGTTCTTC. Encoded protein: CASSTMRGSSYNEQFF.

This clone was observed a single time. The chain has TRBV19 and TRBJ1-2; TRBD1 is a possible D gene (6 bases). Per the germline V gene, CDR1 is LNHDA and CDR2 is SQIVND (reference sequence). This CDR3 is 16 amino acids long. V was cut by 1 base and J by 3 bases, with 15 bases left in between. The CDR3 here is CASSIGEWTDDYGYTF. CDR3 in DNA: TGTGCCAGTAGTATAGGTGAATGGACAGACGACTATGGCTACACCTTC.

This clone was detected only once. This chain connects TRBV19 to TRBJ2-7; unclear D gene. This CDR3 contains 14 residues. The V gene lost 3 bases and the J gene lost 0 bases, with 9 bases spanning the gap. In germline, CDR1 is LNHDA, CDR2 SQIVND (reference sequence). CDR3 sequence: CASSIGVSSYEQYF. CDR3 sequence (DNA): TGTGCCAGTAGTATCGGAGTTAGCTCCTACGAGCAGTACTTC.

The CDR3 region is CASSLTSGANTGELFF. CDR3 sequence (DNA): TGTGCCAGCAGTTTGACTAGCGGGGCGAACACCGGGGAGCTGTTTTTT. The chain has TRBV27 and TRBJ2-2; 11 bases fit TRBD2. Germline lookup yields CDR1 MNHEY and CDR2 SMNVEV (reference sequence). The CDR3 has 16 amino acids. J lost 0 bases, V lost 3 bases, and 0 bases had no gene match.

The V and J genes are TRBV19 and TRBJ1-5; possible D gene TRBD1, 5 bases. Trimming shortened V by 5 bases and J by 4 bases, and 12 bases separated the two germline ends. The germline CDR1 and CDR2 sequences are LNHDA and SQIVND (reference sequence). This CDR3 comprises 14 residues. In DNA form, the CDR3 reads TGTGCCAGTAGTGGGCAGGGAAGTAATCAGCCCCAGCATTTT. It encodes CASSGQGSNQPQHF.

This clone was seen once. V usage is TRBV18 and J usage is TRBJ1-2; D is unclear. CDR1 is KGHSH, CDR2 LQKENI, per germline. V lost 3 bases to trimming and J lost 3 bases, with 17 bases between them. This CDR3 has 16 residues. The CDR3 DNA reads TGTGCCAGCTCACCCCTTCCCGAACGGAGGGACTATGGCTACACCTTC. It is translated as CASSPLPERRDYGYTF.

This clone has only one observation. This chain uses TRBV28 with TRBJ2-7; 9 bases agree with TRBD1. The V and J ends lost 6 bases and 5 bases, in that order; junction bases with no gene match: 14. The germline V gene encodes CDR1 MDHEN and CDR2 SYDVKM. The CDR3 is 16 residues long. The CDR3 region is CASSTPGTGIRNEQYF. The CDR3 DNA is TGTGCCAGCAGCACCCCGGGGACAGGGATAAGGAACGAGCAGTACTTC.

The chain carries TRBV29-1 and TRBJ2-2; 14 nucleotides line up with TRBD2. Germline CDR1 is SQVTM and CDR2 is ANQGSEA. The J segment lost 3 bases and the V segment lost 7 bases, leaving 7 bases of the junction unmatched. The CDR3 consists of 16 residues. CDR3 protein: CSAGLAGGVYTGELFF. The CDR3 nucleotides are TGCAGCGCCGGACTAGCGGGAGGAGTGTACACCGGGGAGCTGTTTTTT.

V and J are TRBV5-4 and TRBJ2-1, with 7 positions matching TRBD2. With V trimmed by 4 bases and J by 10 bases, 8 bases remained unmatched. The CDR3 consists of 13 residues. Germline V gene sequence: CDR1 SGHNT, CDR2 YYREEE (reference sequence). CDR3 residues: CASSPRGVGEQFF. The CDR3 DNA sequence: TGTGCCAGCAGCCCTCGGGGGGTAGGGGAGCAGTTCTTC.

The chain is built from TRBV28 and TRBJ2-7, with no clear D. This CDR3 has 16 amino acids. Germline CDR1 and CDR2: MDHEN and SYDVKM. V was pared by 2 bases and J by 0 bases, with 14 bases between. CDR3 nucleotides: TGTGCCAGCAGTTTAACCCAAACTCAGGTCTCCTACGAGCAGTACTTC. This encodes CASSLTQTQVSYEQYF.

This rearrangement joins TRBV19 to TRBJ2-3; weak D call: TRBD2 (6 bases). This CDR3 is 15 amino acids long. V lost 6 bases and J lost 2, with 15 bases in between. Germline lookup yields CDR1 LNHDA and CDR2 SQIVND (reference sequence). This CDR3 reads CASRDIAAPTDTQYF. CDR3 sequence (DNA): TGTGCCAGTAGAGATATAGCGGCTCCCACAGATACGCAGTATTTT. The full variable domain, its missing parts supplied by reference TRBV19 and TRBJ2-3, is DGGITQSPKYLFRKEGQNVTLSCEQNLNHDAMYWYRQDPGQGLRLIYYSQIVNDFQKGDIAEGYSVSREKKESFPLTVTSAQKNPTAFYLCASRDIAAPTDTQYFGPGTRLTVL.

The rearrangement links TRBV2 to TRBJ1-2; D remains unclear. V shed 7 bases and J shed 9 bases, with 24 bases lying between them. The CDR3 extends over 15 amino acids. Germline V gene lookup returns CDR1 SNHLY and CDR2 FYNNEI. CDR3 residues: CASTLAHGRKFSYTF. The CDR3 DNA follows: TGTGCCAGCACCCTAGCGCACGGCCGAAAGTTTAGCTACACCTTC.

The V call is TRBV5-6, the J call TRBJ1-6, with TRBD1 as a possible D gene (6 bases). The CDR3 loop spans 15 amino acids. V was shortened by 0 bases and J by 10 bases, with 14 bases between the two germline ends. Germline V lookup: CDR1 SGHDT, CDR2 YYEEEE. The CDR3 reads CASSLVEGEYSPLHF. CDR3 DNA: TGTGCCAGCAGCTTGGTAGAGGGGGAATACTCACCCCTCCACTTT.

The chain is built from TRBV5-1 and TRBJ2-3; D possibly corresponds to TRBD2 (6 bases). Germline V lookup: CDR1 SGHRS, CDR2 YFSETQ. The CDR3 totals 16 residues. V was cut by 5 bases and J by 0 bases, with 16 bases left in between. DNA for the CDR3: TGCGCCAGCAGTTATAGTATAGCGGAGAGCACAGATACGCAGTATTTT. Translation: CASSYSIAESTDTQYF.

V gene TRBV6-5 combines with J gene TRBJ2-1; perhaps TRBD2 as D (6 bases). The CDR3 extends over 15 amino acids. Deletions cut 7 bases from V and 5 bases from J, with 18 bases between. Germline V gene data show CDR1 as MNHEY and CDR2 as SVGAGI. The CDR3 sequence: CASTKWGEANNEQFF. The CDR3 region has the DNA TGTGCCAGCACTAAGTGGGGGGAGGCTAACAATGAGCAGTTCTTC.

This sequence joins TRBV7-9 and TRBJ2-5; D unresolved. The CDR3 totals 14 residues. V lost 1 base to trimming and J lost 5 bases, with 11 bases between them. Germline V CDR1 and CDR2: SEHNR, FQNEAQ (reference sequence). The CDR3 reads CASSLVLSGETQYF. The CDR3 DNA follows: TGTGCCAGCAGCTTAGTTTTGTCGGGTGAGACCCAGTACTTC.

This sequence joins TRBV10-3 and TRBJ1-2, with D hard to call. Germline loops: CDR1 ENHRY, CDR2 SYGVKD. The CDR3 consists of 12 residues. V gave up 3 bases and J gave up 6 bases, with 8 bases separating them. The CDR3 nucleotides are TGTGCCATCAGTGACCCCCGCGATGGCTACACCTTC. Its protein product is CAISDPRDGYTF.

This sequence joins TRBV5-6 and TRBJ1-2; D is ambiguous. This CDR3 is built from 16 residues. Germline-derived CDR1 and CDR2 are SGHDT and YYEEEE. The V gene lost 0 bases and the J gene lost 3 bases, with 15 bases spanning the gap. The CDR3 here is CASSLALLSDYYGYTF. CDR3 DNA: TGTGCCAGCAGCTTGGCCCTCCTATCCGATTACTATGGCTACACCTTC.

This clone was seen a single time. The chain joins TRBV7-2 to TRBJ2-3; 8 positions match TRBD1. Germline CDR1 reads SGHTA; CDR2 reads FQGNSA. The ends lost 5 bases at V and 5 bases at J; junction bases unmatched: 9. This CDR3 is 15 amino acids long. The CDR3 spells CASSHGQGGGDTQYF. For the CDR3, the DNA is TGTGCCAGCAGCCATGGACAGGGAGGAGGAGATACGCAGTATTTT.

The V call is TRBV9, the J call TRBJ2-7; 8 positions match TRBD1. The CDR3 totals 14 residues. V trimming: 5 bases; J trimming: 5 bases; junction bases outside the gene matches: 9. Germline V CDR1 and CDR2: SGDLS, YYNGEE. In DNA form, the CDR3 reads TGTGCCAGCAGTGAACAGGGGGACCGTCACGAGCAGTACTTC. This translates into CASSEQGDRHEQYF.

The CDR3 DNA is TGCGCCAGCAGCCCGGGGCGGGGGGCCTTATCGGTATTAGTCGAGACCCAGTACTTC. Its translation is CASSPGRGALSVLVETQYF. The rearrangement links TRBV5-1 to TRBJ2-5, with 8 bases aligning to TRBD2. The V gene's germline CDR1 is SGHRS and CDR2 YFSETQ. V gave up 4 bases and J gave up 5 bases; unmatched junction bases: 22. The CDR3 consists of 19 residues.

The V and J genes are TRBV19 and TRBJ2-1; 8 bases fit TRBD2. The junction had 4 bases not matched to a gene; V was cut back by 3 bases and J by 0 bases. CDR3 length: 16 residues. Looked up from germline, CDR1 is LNHDA and CDR2 is SQIVND (reference sequence). This CDR3 reads CASSIGGLDSYNEQFF. The DNA of the CDR3 is TGTGCCAGTAGTATTGGGGGACTAGACTCCTACAATGAGCAGTTCTTC.

This chain connects TRBV28 to TRBJ2-2, with 8 bases aligning to TRBD2. The CDR3 runs 18 residues. The V segment lost 4 bases and the J segment 0 bases; nucleotides outside the gene matches: 10. Looked up from germline, CDR1 is MDHEN and CDR2 is SYDVKM. Written as DNA, the CDR3 is TGTGCCAGCAGTTCACCTCGGGGGGGCGCAACGAACACCGGGGAGCTGTTTTTT. Amino acid sequence: CASSSPRGGATNTGELFF.

This clone came up once. This chain links TRBV7-2 with TRBJ1-6; D possibly corresponds to TRBD1 (6 bases). The CDR3 runs to 12 residues. The V gene lost 5 bases and the J gene lost 15 bases, with 14 bases spanning the gap. In germline, CDR1 is SGHTA, CDR2 FQGNSA. The CDR3, as DNA: TGTGCCAGCAGCCTGGGGACAACTGTCCTCCACTTT. Translating it yields CASSLGTTVLHF.

V gene TRBV30 combines with J gene TRBJ2-2, with a weak D call TRBD1 (6 bases). Between the trimmed V and J ends, which lost 5 bases and 5 bases, there was a span of 15 bases. Germline lookup yields CDR1 GTSNPN and CDR2 SVGIG (reference sequence). This CDR3 has 14 residues. The CDR3: CAWAGVEGTGELFF. Written as DNA, the CDR3 is TGTGCCTGGGCAGGGGTGGAAGGGACCGGGGAGCTGTTTTTT.

The chain links TRBV6-1 to TRBJ1-6; D is unclear. V lost 6 bases, J lost 3 bases, and 9 bases lay in between. This CDR3 is built from 14 residues. Per germline, CDR1 MNHNS and CDR2 SASEGT. Here the CDR3 DNA reads TGTGCCAGCAGAAACGGGAACTATAATTCACCCCTCCACTTT. As protein: CASRNGNYNSPLHF.

The chain combines TRBV27 with TRBJ2-1, with 11 bases aligning to TRBD2. Trimming at V came to 6 bases and at J to 8 bases, leaving 6 bases not matched to a gene. Germline CDR1 is MNHEY and CDR2 is SMNVEV (reference sequence). The CDR3 length is 14 residues. The CDR3 DNA reads TGTGCCAGCAGATTAGCGGGAGGGAGAGATGAGCAGTTCTTC. Its translation: CASRLAGGRDEQFF.